This is a list of T cell receptor beta chains from one sample in a study of blood T cell repertoires in COVID-19. Data came from immunoSEQ multiplex PCR; TCRdb stores just in-frame clones and leaves some out. The sample comprises some 110,000 clones, approximately 81% of which are singletons, and less than 1.5% rests with the top ten. What was sequenced was peripheral blood. All receptors derive from a man aged 40-55 years with acute or convalescent COVID-19. Both conserved end residues are part of each CDR3. The D gene is left open where the match is weak. Not all rows give a size; the values are once, few, many and, for expanded clones, a class.

clone_size d_call j_call v_call cdr3_nt cdr3_aa
- - TRBJ2-7 TRBV5-1 TGCGCCAGCAGCTTTAGCGGAAACTACGAGCAGTACTTC CASSFSGNYEQYF
- - TRBJ2-7 TRBV5-6 TGTGCCAGCAGCTTGGACAGGGCAGGGATCTCCTACGAGCAGTACTTC CASSLDRAGISYEQYF
- TRBD1 TRBJ1-2 TRBV6-5 TGTGCCAGCAGTCGACAGGGGGAGACCTATGGCTACACCTTC CASSRQGETYGYTF
- TRBD1 TRBJ1-2 TRBV7-2 TGTGCCAGCACCCGTGACAGGGGAGGCTACACCTTC CASTRDRGGYTF
- - TRBJ2-1 TRBV18 TGTGCCAGCTCACCATCCATCTACAATGAGCAGTTCTTC CASSPSIYNEQFF
- TRBD2 TRBJ2-3 TRBV29-1 TGCAGCGTTGTTTCCGGGACTAGCGGGAGGACGCAGTATTTT CSVVSGTSGRTQYF
- TRBD1 TRBJ1-2 TRBV7-9 TGTGCCAGCAGCTTCCCAACCGGGACAGGGGAACCTAACTATGGCTACACCTTC CASSFPTGTGEPNYGYTF
- TRBD1 TRBJ2-3 TRBV19 TGTGCCAGTAGTAGGCAGGGACAGGGTGGAACAGATACGCAGTATTTT CASSRQGQGGTDTQYF
few - TRBJ2-1 TRBV29-1 TGCAGCGTCGAGGAGCGGAGCTCCTACAATGAGCAGTTCTTC CSVEERSSYNEQFF
- - TRBJ2-1 TRBV5-6 TGTGCCAGCAGCTTGAGGGCAGGGGTTTTAAGTGAGCAGTTCTTC CASSLRAGVLSEQFF
- - TRBJ1-1 TRBV5-8 TGTGCCAGCAGCTTTCGGGGAAGTGGCACTGAAGCTTTCTTT CASSFRGSGTEAFF
- TRBD2 TRBJ2-5 TRBV9 TGTGCCAGCAGCGACGGACTAGCGGGGCAAGAGACCCAGTACTTC CASSDGLAGQETQYF
- - TRBJ1-5 TRBV6-1 TGTGCCAGCAGTGACCCCTCGGGCGGGGCCCAGCATTTT CASSDPSGGAQHF
once TRBD1 TRBJ2-7 TRBV5-1 TGCGCCAGCAGCTCCGGACAGGCCCCCTACGAGCAGTACTTC CASSSGQAPYEQYF
few TRBD1 TRBJ2-1 TRBV18 TGTGCCAGCTCACCACGCACAGGGGGAGATGAGCAGTTCTTC CASSPRTGGDEQFF
- TRBD2 TRBJ2-5 TRBV4-1 TGCGCCAGCAGCCAGACTCCGGGACAACTAGCGGGGGCCCAAGAGACCCAGTACTTC CASSQTPGQLAGAQETQYF
once - TRBJ2-1 TRBV11-2 TGTGCCAGCAGCGTCAGGGCCGGGACACCCAATGAGCAGTTCTTC CASSVRAGTPNEQFF
- - TRBJ2-5 TRBV28 TGTGCCAGCAGGGGGGGGGCCACGGGTCCCGAGACCCAGTACTTC CASRGGATGPETQYF
- TRBD2 TRBJ2-5 TRBV5-1 TGCGCCAGCAGCTTGGAAGTTAGCGGGAGCGGCGAGACCCAGTACTTC CASSLEVSGSGETQYF
- - TRBJ2-1 TRBV21-1 TGTGCCAGCAGCAAAGCGAGGAGGGTATCCTACAATGAGCAGTTCTTC CASSKARRVSYNEQFF
- TRBD2 TRBJ2-1 TRBV4-2 TGTGCCAGCAGCCATCATTTAGCGGGGAAATTCAATGAGCAGTTCTTC CASSHHLAGKFNEQFF
- - TRBJ1-1 TRBV18 TGTGCCAGCTCACCGAACCGAGGGGGTAACACTGAAGCTTTCTTT CASSPNRGGNTEAFF
- - TRBJ2-3 TRBV30 TGTGCCTGGAGTGTACTGGACACCAGCACAGATACGCAGTATTTT CAWSVLDTSTDTQYF
- - TRBJ2-3 TRBV5-1 TGCGCCAGCAGCTTGGTGTCGGGCACAGATACGCAGTATTTT CASSLVSGTDTQYF
once - TRBJ2-6 TRBV28 TGTGCCAGCAGTTTAACTGCGGCGGGAAGGGCTGGGGGGGCCAACGTCCTGACTTTC CASSLTAAGRAGGANVLTF
- TRBD2 TRBJ2-7 TRBV19 TGTGCCAGTAGGGGGCGGGGGAGAAGCTCCTACGAGCAGTACTTC CASRGRGRSSYEQYF
- - TRBJ1-2 TRBV9 TGTGCCAGCAGCGAACCGGGACACCTAGACTTC CASSEPGHLDF
- TRBD2 TRBJ2-3 TRBV7-2 TGTGCCAGCAGCCTCTACGGGACTAGCGGGGGGCCCCCGGCAGATACGCAGTATTTT CASSLYGTSGGPPADTQYF
- - TRBJ1-1 TRBV18 TGTGCCAGCTCCCCCGGCGGGCGGGCTGAAGCTTTCTTT CASSPGGRAEAFF
- TRBD2 TRBJ2-2 TRBV4-1 TGCGCCAGCAGCCAAGAGGATAGCGGGTGGGCCGGGGAGCTGTTTTTT CASSQEDSGWAGELFF
- - TRBJ2-7 TRBV6-6 TGTGCCAGCAGCCCTGCCGGAGGGGCGAACGAGCAGTACTTC CASSPAGGANEQYF
- - TRBJ2-7 TRBV6-5 TGTGCCAGCAGTTACTCTCCCGCCTACGAGCAGTACTTC CASSYSPAYEQYF
- TRBD1 TRBJ1-5 TRBV5-1 TGCGCCAGCAGCACCGGGGACAGTGGGCCCCAGCATTTT CASSTGDSGPQHF
- - TRBJ1-3 TRBV7-2 TGTGCCAGCAGCCCATCAGGGGCCAGTGGCAACACCATATATTTT CASSPSGASGNTIYF
- - TRBJ2-7 TRBV7-9 TGTGCCAGCAGCTTACGGGACAGCGGGTCCTCGAACGAGCAGTACTTC CASSLRDSGSSNEQYF
- - TRBJ2-3 TRBV29-1 TGCAGCGCCGAAAAGGTTCTAGCGACAGGGATCCGCACAGATACGCAGTATTTT CSAEKVLATGIRTDTQYF
few TRBD1 TRBJ2-5 TRBV9 TGTGCCAGCAGCCTACATCGACAGGGTGGAGTGGAGACCCAGTACTTC CASSLHRQGGVETQYF
once TRBD1 TRBJ1-5 TRBV10-1 TGCGCCAGCAGTGCCTACCCCCCTCAGGGGGCGTGGAGCAATCAGCCCCAGCATTTT CASSAYPPQGAWSNQPQHF
- - TRBJ1-2 TRBV7-5 TGTGCCAGAAGCTTAAAACCAGGGCAGCCCGTCAACTATGGCTACACCTTC CARSLKPGQPVNYGYTF